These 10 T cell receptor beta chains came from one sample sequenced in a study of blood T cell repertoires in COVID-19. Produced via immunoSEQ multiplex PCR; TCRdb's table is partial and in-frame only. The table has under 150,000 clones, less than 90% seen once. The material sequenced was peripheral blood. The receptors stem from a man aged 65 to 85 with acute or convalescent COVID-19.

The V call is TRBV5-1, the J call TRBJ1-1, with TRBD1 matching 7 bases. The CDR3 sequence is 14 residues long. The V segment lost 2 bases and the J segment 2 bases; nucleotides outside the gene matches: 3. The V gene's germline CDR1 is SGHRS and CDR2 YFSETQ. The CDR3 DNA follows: TGCGCCAGCAGCTTACAGGGGTCCAACACTGAAGCTTTCTTT. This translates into CASSLQGSNTEAFF.

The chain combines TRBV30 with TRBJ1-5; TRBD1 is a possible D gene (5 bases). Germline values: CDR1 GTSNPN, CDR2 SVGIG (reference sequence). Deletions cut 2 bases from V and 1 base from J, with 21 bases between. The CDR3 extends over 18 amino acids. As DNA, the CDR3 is TGTGCCTGGAGTCTGGCAGGGAGGGAATATGGAAGCAATCAGCCCCAGCATTTT. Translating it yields CAWSLAGREYGSNQPQHF.

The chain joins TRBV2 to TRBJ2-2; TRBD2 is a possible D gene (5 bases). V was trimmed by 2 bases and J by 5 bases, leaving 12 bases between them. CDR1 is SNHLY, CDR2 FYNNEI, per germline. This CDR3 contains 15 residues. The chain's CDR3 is CASSEMAGWTGELFF. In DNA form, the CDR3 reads TGTGCCAGCAGTGAAATGGCGGGTTGGACCGGGGAGCTGTTTTTT. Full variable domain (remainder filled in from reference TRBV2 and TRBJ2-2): EPEVTQTPSHQVTQMGQEVILRCVPISNHLYFYWYRQILGQKVEFLVSFYNNEISEKSEIFDDQFSVERPDGSNFTLKIRSTKLEDSAMYFCASSEMAGWTGELFFGEGSRLTVL.

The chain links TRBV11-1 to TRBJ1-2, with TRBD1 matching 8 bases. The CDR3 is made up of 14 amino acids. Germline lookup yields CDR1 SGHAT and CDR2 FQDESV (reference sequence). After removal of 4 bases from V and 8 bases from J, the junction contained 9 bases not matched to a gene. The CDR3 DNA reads TGTGCCAGCAGCTCCGAGACAGGGGTAGGCGGCTACACCTTC. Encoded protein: CASSSETGVGGYTF.

This chain's CDR3 is CASRLRPTLSGGATHNEQFF. CDR3 nucleotides: TGCGCCAGCAGGCTCCGACCCACTCTTAGCGGGGGGGCCACCCACAATGAGCAGTTCTTC. V and J are TRBV5-1 and TRBJ2-1; 11 bases align to TRBD2. Trimming at V came to 5 bases and at J to 5 bases, leaving 21 bases not matched to a gene. This CDR3 is built from 20 residues. Germline assignment: CDR1 SGHRS and CDR2 YFSETQ.

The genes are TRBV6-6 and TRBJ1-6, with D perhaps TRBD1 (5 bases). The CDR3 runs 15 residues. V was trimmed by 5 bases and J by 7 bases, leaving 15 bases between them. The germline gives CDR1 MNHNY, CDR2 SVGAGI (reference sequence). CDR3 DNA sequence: TGTGCCAGCAGTCCGCGGGGGGTGAGGAATTCACCCCTCCACTTT. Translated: CASSPRGVRNSPLHF.

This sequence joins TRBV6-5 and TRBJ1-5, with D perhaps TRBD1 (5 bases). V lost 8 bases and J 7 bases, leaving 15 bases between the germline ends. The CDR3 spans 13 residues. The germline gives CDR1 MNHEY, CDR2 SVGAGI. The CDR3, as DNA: TGTGCCAGCCAGAGCTGGGGGGAGCAGCCCCAGCATTTT. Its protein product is CASQSWGEQPQHF.

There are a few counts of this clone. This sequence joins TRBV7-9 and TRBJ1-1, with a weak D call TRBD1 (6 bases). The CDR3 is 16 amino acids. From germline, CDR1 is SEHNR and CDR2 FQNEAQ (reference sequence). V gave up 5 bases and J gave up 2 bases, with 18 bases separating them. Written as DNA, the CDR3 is TGTGCCAGCAGCCCAATGACGACAGGAGGAAACACTGAAGCTTTCTTT. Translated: CASSPMTTGGNTEAFF.

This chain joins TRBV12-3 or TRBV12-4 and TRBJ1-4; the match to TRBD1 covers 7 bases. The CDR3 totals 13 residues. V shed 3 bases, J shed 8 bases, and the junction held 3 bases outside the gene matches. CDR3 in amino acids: CASSFDRVEKLFF. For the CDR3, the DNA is TGTGCCAGCAGTTTCGACAGGGTAGAAAAACTGTTTTTT.

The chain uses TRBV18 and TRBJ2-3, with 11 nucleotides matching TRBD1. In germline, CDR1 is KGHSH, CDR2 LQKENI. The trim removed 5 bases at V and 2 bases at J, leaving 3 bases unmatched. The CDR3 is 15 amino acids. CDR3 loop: CASSTGQGATDTQYF. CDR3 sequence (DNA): TGTGCCAGCTCAACCGGACAGGGGGCCACAGATACGCAGTATTTT.